The 9 T cell receptor beta chains below were found in one sample sequenced in a study of PD-L1 blockade in urothelial cancer. Sequencing used immunoSEQ multiplex PCR; TCRdb keeps in-frame clones, though not all of them. There are 120,000 or so clones in the sample; roughly 88% occur only once, and roughly 2.3% lies in the top ten. This sample's time point: peripheral blood 6 weeks after treatment start. The source material was PBMCs, sampled around atezolizumab (anti-PD-L1) treatment. The receptors were gathered from a man between 50 and 59 years old with urothelial cancer.

The chain is built from TRBV28 and TRBJ2-6; perhaps TRBD1 as D (6 bases). The germline V gene has CDR1 MDHEN and CDR2 SYDVKM. The CDR3 sequence is 17 residues long. Trimming stripped 7 bases from V and 0 bases from J, with 16 bases between. The CDR3 DNA is TGTGCCAGCACTGTCACGGACAGTAGCTCTGGGGCCAACGTCCTGACTTTC. Protein: CASTVTDSSSGANVLTF. The variable domain in full, completed from reference TRBV28 and TRBJ2-6, reads DVKVTQSSRYLVKRTGEKVFLECVQDMDHENMFWYRQDPGLGLRLIYFSYDVKMKEKGDIPEGYSVSREKKERFSLILESASTNQTSMYLCASTVTDSSSGANVLTFGAGSRLTVL.

The V and J genes are TRBV7-2 and TRBJ2-3, with D perhaps matching TRBD1 (6 bases). V lost 5 bases, J lost 6 bases, and 15 bases lay in between. Germline V lookup: CDR1 SGHTA, CDR2 FQGNSA. CDR3 length equals 14 residues. The CDR3 loop reads CASSQLGAFDTQYF. The CDR3 DNA follows: TGTGCCAGCAGCCAGCTGGGGGCATTTGATACGCAGTATTTT.

CDR3 coding DNA: TGCGCCAGCAGCTTAAGACTAGCGGGAGGCACAGATACGCAGTATTTT. Protein sequence: CASSLRLAGGTDTQYF. The chain is built from TRBV5-1 and TRBJ2-3; TRBD2 matches 12 bases. The CDR3 is 16 residues long. The J segment lost 1 base and the V segment lost 2 bases, leaving 2 bases of the junction unmatched. Germline CDR1 and CDR2: SGHRS and YFSETQ.

CDR3 in DNA: TGTGCCAGCAGCGTAGAAGCGGGCCTGACGGGGGGCTACACCTTC. This encodes CASSVEAGLTGGYTF. The chain employs TRBV9 and TRBJ1-2; D is uncertain. The CDR3 loop spans 15 amino acids. Per germline, CDR1 SGDLS and CDR2 YYNGEE. V was cut by 0 bases and J by 8 bases, with 17 bases left in between.

The chain employs TRBV19 and TRBJ1-1; 10 nucleotides agree with TRBD1. The CDR3 is made up of 15 amino acids. V was pared by 9 bases and J by 1 base, with 8 bases of the junction left unmatched. In germline, CDR1 is LNHDA, CDR2 SQIVND (reference sequence). The CDR3 sequence: CASQDRGRSNTEAFF. The CDR3 DNA reads as TGTGCCAGCCAAGACAGGGGGCGATCGAACACTGAAGCTTTCTTT.

This clone has just a few counts. The chain uses TRBV5-1 and TRBJ1-4; D is unclear. V lost 1 base and J 7 bases, leaving 11 bases between the germline ends. Germline CDR1 and CDR2: SGHRS and YFSETQ. The CDR3 length is 14 residues. The CDR3 here is CASSLLAGGEKLFF. The CDR3 nucleotides read TGCGCCAGCAGCTTGCTGGCAGGAGGTGAAAAACTGTTTTTT.

The chain uses TRBV13 and TRBJ2-2; 7 bases line up with TRBD2. The V and J ends lost 3 bases and 4 bases, in that order; junction bases with no gene match: 8. CDR3 length: 16 amino acids. Germline assignment: CDR1 PRHDT and CDR2 FYEKMQ (reference sequence). The CDR3: CASSFIGLETTGELFF. In DNA form, the CDR3 reads TGTGCCAGCAGCTTCATCGGACTAGAGACCACCGGGGAGCTGTTTTTT.

This clone was seen only once. The genes are TRBV28 and TRBJ2-2; 10 bases fit TRBD2. This CDR3 comprises 16 residues. Per the germline V gene, CDR1 is MDHEN and CDR2 is SYDVKM. Unmatched junction bases numbered 9, after V lost 7 bases and J lost 4 bases. The CDR3 DNA is TGTGCCAGCAAGGTTTTAGCGGGAGGCGGCACCGGGGAGCTGTTTTTT. It yields the protein CASKVLAGGGTGELFF.

The chain uses TRBV4-1 and TRBJ2-1; 8 bases are shared with TRBD1. From germline, CDR1 is MGHRA and CDR2 YSYEKL. V dropped 2 bases and J dropped 11; count of bases not matched to a gene: 17. The CDR3 is made up of 17 amino acids. CDR3 nucleotide sequence: TGCGCCAGCAGCCAAAATGGACAGGGTTTATACAATGATAAGCAGTTCTTC. Protein: CASSQNGQGLYNDKQFF.